What follows describes a single TCR beta chain. Antigen unknown. TCRdb's copy holds only in-frame clones and misses some; the assay was immunoSEQ multiplex PCR. The table includes 100,000 or so clones, 91% detected once. The CDR3 has 17 amino acids. CDR1 and CDR2 from the germline V gene are SGHNT and YENEEA. V dropped 2 bases and J dropped 4; count of bases not matched to a gene: 9. This specimen belongs to a study of graft-versus-host responses after intestinal transplantation. On the study more broadly: Every one of the recipients received anti-thymocyte globulin induction and afterwards took tacrolimus and steroids for approximately 3 years. Notes on the study in general: GvH clones were identified in recipient marrow, with some first appearing in ileum or blood. Peak levels of circulating GvH clones tracked with early post-transplant HvG declines.

Material: unstimulated CD4+ T cells sorted from spleen or lymph node cells, obtained before transplant. This TCR was recovered from a human donor who was the organ donor for an intestinal transplant. This chain uses TRBV11-3 with TRBJ2-1; 9 nucleotides agree with TRBD2. CDR3 loop: CASSLNWRGGLYNEQFF. The CDR3 region has the DNA TGTGCCAGCAGCTTAAACTGGCGGGGGGGCCTATACAATGAGCAGTTCTTC.